This T cell receptor beta chain comes out of a study of Ad26.COV2.S vaccination and SARS-CoV-2 variants. As for the study in general: Participants got Ad26.COV2.S intramuscularly, once or twice 56 days apart.

Whole-study findings and limits: Total T cell responses, in the TCR breadth and depth analyses, may have been underestimated.

A note on this clone: Its antigen is not identified.

The CDR3 consists of 16 residues. The junction had 3 bases not matched to a gene; V was cut back by 5 bases and J by 2 bases. The germline V gene has CDR1 SEHNR and CDR2 FQNEAQ (reference sequence). The protocol was immunoSEQ multiplex PCR, while the TCRdb copy is restricted to in-frame clones and leaves out a portion. The sample contains roughly 400,000 clones, over 75% of which appear only once. Specified treatment: around 19 received Ad26.COV2.S at low or high dose, single or two shots; about 5 received placebo; per-sample allocation not given. Sampling happened 63 days after the first vaccine or placebo injection. This Boston cohort included adults aged 18-55 years. Immunization relied on an Ad26 vector, which expressed Wuhan-strain SARS-CoV-2 spike.

The receptor's source is a person between 18 and 60 years old who received the Ad26.COV2.S COVID-19 vaccine or a placebo. This specimen was peripheral blood, taken in a trial of Ad26.COV2.S vaccine versus placebo. The rearrangement links TRBV7-9 to TRBJ2-6, with TRBD1 identical over 10 bases. CDR3 sequence (DNA): TGTGCCAGCAGCCCGGGACAGGGGCCTGGGGCCAACGTCCTGACTTTC. Amino acids: CASSPGQGPGANVLTF.